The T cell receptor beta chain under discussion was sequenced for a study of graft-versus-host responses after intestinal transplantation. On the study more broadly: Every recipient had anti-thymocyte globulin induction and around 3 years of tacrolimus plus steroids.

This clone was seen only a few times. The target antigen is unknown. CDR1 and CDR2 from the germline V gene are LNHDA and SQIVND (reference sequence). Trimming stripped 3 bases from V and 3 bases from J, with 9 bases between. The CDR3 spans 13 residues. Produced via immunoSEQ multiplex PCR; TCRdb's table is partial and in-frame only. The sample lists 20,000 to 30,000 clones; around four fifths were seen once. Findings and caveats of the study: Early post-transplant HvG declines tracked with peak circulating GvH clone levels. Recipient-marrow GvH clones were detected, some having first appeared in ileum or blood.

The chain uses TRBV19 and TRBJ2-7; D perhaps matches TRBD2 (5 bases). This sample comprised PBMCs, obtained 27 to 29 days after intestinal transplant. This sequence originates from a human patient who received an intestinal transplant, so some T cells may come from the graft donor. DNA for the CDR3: TGTGCCAGTAGTATGTTCCGGGGCTACGAGCAGTACTTC. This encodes CASSMFRGYEQYF. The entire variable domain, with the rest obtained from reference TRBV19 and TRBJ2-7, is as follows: DGGITQSPKYLFRKEGQNVTLSCEQNLNHDAMYWYRQDPGQGLRLIYYSQIVNDFQKGDIAEGYSVSREKKESFPLTVTSAQKNPTAFYLCASSMFRGYEQYFGPGTRLTVT.